This T cell receptor beta chain was sequenced in a study of cytomegalovirus exposure and HLA in healthy donors. In the study overall: Of all 360 or so donors who were genotyped, roughly 81% belonged to the Caucasian-associated ancestry cluster. The study, taken as a whole, reports: Later analysis suggested links between common viral pathogens and several top significant clusters.

In the PCR, 60 Vbeta and 13 Jbeta primers were used. Profiled with immunoSEQ multiplex PCR; TCRdb holds only in-frame clones, not every one. The table shows over 200,000 clones, with about 78% occurring only once. For this clone: The antigen is not known.

Looked up from germline, CDR1 is SGHDN and CDR2 is FVKESK. CDR3 length: 17 residues. Trimming left V 0 bases short and J 8 bases short, with 19 bases between. This clonotype was sampled from a male donor in good health and CMV-seronegative. Source material: PBMCs. The V and J genes are TRBV14 and TRBJ1-4; TRBD1 might be the D (5 bases). CDR3 sequence: CASSQDRGRVGKEKLFF. CDR3 in DNA: TGTGCCAGCAGCCAAGATCGTGGCAGGGTGGGAAAAGAAAAACTGTTTTTT.